This T cell receptor (beta chain) stems from a study of blood T cell repertoires in COVID-19. V gave up 5 bases and J gave up 0 bases; unmatched junction bases: 4. This CDR3 has 15 amino acids. The V gene's germline CDR1 is MNHEY and CDR2 SVGAGI. TCRdb's copy holds only in-frame clones and misses some; the assay was immunoSEQ multiplex PCR. The table has about 240,000 clones, over 75% seen once. The receptor was isolated from a woman in her 30s with acute or convalescent COVID-19. The J gene is TRBJ1-1, the V gene TRBV6-5; TRBD1 matches at 9 bases. Sequencing was performed on peripheral blood. The CDR3 DNA reads TGTGCCAGCAGTAGGGGACAGGGATTGAACACTGAAGCTTTCTTT. Translating it yields CASSRGQGLNTEAFF.